This T cell receptor beta chain stems from a study of cytomegalovirus exposure and HLA in healthy donors. Libraries were prepared by immunoSEQ multiplex PCR; TCRdb keeps only in-frame clonotypes and omits some of them. The repertoire holds roughly 130,000 clones, with roughly nine tenths as singletons. Germline V gene sequence: CDR1 SGHDT, CDR2 YYEEEE. This CDR3 has 14 amino acids. The V end lost 2 bases, the J end lost 4 bases, and 13 bases lay between the germline ends. This clone was picked up one time. The source material was PBMCs. This chain links TRBV5-6 with TRBJ2-7; D gene ambiguous. This TCR was recovered from a man younger than 45 in good health and CMV-seronegative. CDR3 residues: CASSFYSLGYEQYF. CDR3 coding DNA: TGTGCCAGCAGCTTTTATAGTCTAGGATACGAGCAGTACTTC.